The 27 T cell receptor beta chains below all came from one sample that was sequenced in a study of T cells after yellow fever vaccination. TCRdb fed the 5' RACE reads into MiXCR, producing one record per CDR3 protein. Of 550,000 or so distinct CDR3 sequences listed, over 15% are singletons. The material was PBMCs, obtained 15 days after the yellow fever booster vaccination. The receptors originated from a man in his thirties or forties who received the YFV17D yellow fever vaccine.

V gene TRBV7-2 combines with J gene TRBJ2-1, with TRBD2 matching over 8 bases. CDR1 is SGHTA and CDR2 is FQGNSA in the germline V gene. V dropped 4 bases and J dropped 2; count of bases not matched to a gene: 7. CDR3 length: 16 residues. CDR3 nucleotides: TGTGCCAGCAGCTCCGAGACCGGGAGGGCCTACAATGAGCAGTTCTTC. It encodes CASSSETGRAYNEQFF.

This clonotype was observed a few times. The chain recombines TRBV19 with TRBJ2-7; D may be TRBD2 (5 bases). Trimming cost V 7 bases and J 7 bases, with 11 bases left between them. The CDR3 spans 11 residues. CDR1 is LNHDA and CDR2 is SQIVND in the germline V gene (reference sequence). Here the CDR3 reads CASKYRTEQYF. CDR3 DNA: TGTGCCAGTAAATATAGGACTGAGCAGTACTTC.

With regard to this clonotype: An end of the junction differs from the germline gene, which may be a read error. DNA of the CDR3: TGCAGTGCTCTTAACCCCCCGGGACTAGCGGACTACTTTTTC. This sequence encodes CSALNPPGLADYFF. The J gene is TRBJ2-7, the V gene TRBV20-1; the match to TRBD2 covers 11 bases. Germline V gene sequence: CDR1 DFQATT, CDR2 SNEGSKA (reference sequence). The CDR3 is 14 residues long.

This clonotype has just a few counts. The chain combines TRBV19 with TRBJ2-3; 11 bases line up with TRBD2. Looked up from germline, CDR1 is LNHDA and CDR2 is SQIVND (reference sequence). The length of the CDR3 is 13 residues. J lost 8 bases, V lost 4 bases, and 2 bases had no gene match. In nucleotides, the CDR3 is TGTGCCAGTAGTACAACTAGCGGGAGTACGCAGTATTTT. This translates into CASSTTSGSTQYF.

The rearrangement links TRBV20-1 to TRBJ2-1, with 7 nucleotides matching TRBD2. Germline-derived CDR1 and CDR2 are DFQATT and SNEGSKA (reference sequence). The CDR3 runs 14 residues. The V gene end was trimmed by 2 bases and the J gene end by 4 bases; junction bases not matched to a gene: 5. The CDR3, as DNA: TGCAGTGCTAGAAACCTAGCGGAATACAATGAGCAGTTCTTC. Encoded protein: CSARNLAEYNEQFF.

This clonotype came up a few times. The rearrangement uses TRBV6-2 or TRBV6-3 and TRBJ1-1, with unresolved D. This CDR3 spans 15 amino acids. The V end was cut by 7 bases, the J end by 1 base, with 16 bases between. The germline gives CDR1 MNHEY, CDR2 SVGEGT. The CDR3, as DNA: TGTGCCAGCACAAGGTTTCCCTTGGGGAACACTGAAGCTTTCTTT. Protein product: CASTRFPLGNTEAFF.

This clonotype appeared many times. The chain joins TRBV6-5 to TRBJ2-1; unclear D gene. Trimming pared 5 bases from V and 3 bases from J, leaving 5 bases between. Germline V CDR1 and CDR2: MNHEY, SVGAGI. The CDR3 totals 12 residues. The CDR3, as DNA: TGTGCCAGCAGTCGTAGCTACAATGAGCAGTTCTTC. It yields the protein CASSRSYNEQFF.

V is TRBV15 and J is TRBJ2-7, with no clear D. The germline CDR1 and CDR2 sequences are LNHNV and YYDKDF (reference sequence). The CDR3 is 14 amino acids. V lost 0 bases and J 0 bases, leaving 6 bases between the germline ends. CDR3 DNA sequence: TGTGCCACCAGCAGAGATCCTAGCTCCTACGAGCAGTACTTC. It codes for CATSRDPSSYEQYF. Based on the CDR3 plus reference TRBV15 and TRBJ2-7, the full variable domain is DAMVIQNPRYQVTQFGKPVTLSCSQTLNHNVMYWYQQKSSQAPKLLFHYYDKDFNNEADTPDNFQSRRPNTSFCFLDIRSPGLGDTAMYLCATSRDPSSYEQYFGPGTRLTVT.

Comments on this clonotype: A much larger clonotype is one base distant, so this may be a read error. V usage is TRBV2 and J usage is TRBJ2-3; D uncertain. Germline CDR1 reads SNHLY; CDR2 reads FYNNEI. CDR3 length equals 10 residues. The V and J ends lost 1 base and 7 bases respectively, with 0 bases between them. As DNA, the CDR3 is TGTGCCAGCAGTGAAGATACGCAGTATTTT. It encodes CASSEDTQYF.

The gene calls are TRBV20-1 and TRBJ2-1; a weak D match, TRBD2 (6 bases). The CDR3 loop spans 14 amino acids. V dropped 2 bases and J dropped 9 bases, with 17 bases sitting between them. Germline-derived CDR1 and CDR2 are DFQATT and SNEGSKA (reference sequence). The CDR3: CSARPGELLVEQFF. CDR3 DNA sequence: TGCAGTGCTAGACCGGGGGAGCTTCTGGTTGAGCAGTTCTTC.

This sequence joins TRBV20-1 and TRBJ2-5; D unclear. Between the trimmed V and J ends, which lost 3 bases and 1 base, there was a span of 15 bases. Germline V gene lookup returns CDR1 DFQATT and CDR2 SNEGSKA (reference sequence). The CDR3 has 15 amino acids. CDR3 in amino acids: CSASPIIGTQETQYF. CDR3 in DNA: TGCAGTGCTAGTCCCATTATCGGAACCCAAGAGACCCAGTACTTC.

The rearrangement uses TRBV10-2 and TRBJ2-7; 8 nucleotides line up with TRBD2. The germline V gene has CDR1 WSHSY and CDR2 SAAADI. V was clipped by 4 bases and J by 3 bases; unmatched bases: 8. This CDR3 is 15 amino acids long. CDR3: CASSAAREAGYEQYF. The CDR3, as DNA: TGCGCCAGCAGTGCGGCGCGGGAGGCAGGCTACGAGCAGTACTTC.

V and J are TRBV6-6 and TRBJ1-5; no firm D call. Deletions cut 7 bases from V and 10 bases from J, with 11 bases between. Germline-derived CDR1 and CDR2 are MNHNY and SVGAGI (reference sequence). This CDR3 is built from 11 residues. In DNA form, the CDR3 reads TGTGCCAGCAACGAATCCGGTCCCCAGCATTTT. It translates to CASNESGPQHF.

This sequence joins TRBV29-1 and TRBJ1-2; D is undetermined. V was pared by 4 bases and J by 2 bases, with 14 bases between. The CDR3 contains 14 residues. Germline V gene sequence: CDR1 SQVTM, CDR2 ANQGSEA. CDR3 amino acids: CSVGGRTGNYGYTF. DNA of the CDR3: TGCAGCGTTGGTGGTAGGACGGGCAACTATGGCTACACCTTC.

The CDR3 DNA reads TGCACTTATAGCTCCTACAATGAGCAGTTCTTC. Its translation is CTYSSYNEQFF. The chain joins TRBV29-1 to TRBJ2-1; no clear D. The CDR3 has 11 amino acids. In germline, CDR1 is SQVTM, CDR2 ANQGSEA.

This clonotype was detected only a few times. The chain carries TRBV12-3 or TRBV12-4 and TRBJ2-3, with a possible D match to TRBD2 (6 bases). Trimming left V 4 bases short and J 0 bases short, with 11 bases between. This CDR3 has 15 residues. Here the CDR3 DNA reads TGTGCCAGCAGTTGGAGGGGCGGTAGCACAGATACGCAGTATTTT. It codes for CASSWRGGSTDTQYF.

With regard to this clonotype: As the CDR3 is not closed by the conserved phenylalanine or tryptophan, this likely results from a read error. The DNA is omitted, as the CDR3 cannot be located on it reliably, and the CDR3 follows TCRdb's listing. CDR3 amino acids: CSARVPEGLEV. J is TRBJ2-3 and V is TRBV20-1; the listed D gene, TRBD2, was not tested against the DNA. Both ends counted, the CDR3 spans 11 residues. The germline V gene encodes CDR1 DFQATT and CDR2 SNEGSKA (reference sequence).

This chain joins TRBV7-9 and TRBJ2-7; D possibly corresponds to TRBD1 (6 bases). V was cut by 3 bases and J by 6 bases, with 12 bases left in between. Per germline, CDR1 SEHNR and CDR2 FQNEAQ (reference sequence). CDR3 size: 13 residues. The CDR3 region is CASSLMGAVEQYF. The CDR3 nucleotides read TGTGCCAGCAGCTTGATGGGGGCGGTCGAGCAGTACTTC.

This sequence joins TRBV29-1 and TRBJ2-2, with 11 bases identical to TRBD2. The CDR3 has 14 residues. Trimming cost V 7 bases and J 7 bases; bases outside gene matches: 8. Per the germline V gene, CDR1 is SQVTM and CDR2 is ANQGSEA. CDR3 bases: TGCAGCGCCTTCATCCTAGCGGGAGGCGGGGAGCTGTTTTTT. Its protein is CSAFILAGGGELFF.

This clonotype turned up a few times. Written as DNA, the CDR3 is TGTGCCAGCAGCCCTAGCGGGATAAGCTACGAGCAGTACTTC. Its protein product is CASSPSGISYEQYF. This chain links TRBV7-2 with TRBJ2-7; 9 nucleotides line up with TRBD2. This CDR3 has 14 residues. V lost 5 bases and J lost 3; bases outside the gene matches: 5. The germline gives CDR1 SGHTA, CDR2 FQGNSA. The variable domain in full, completed from reference TRBV7-2 and TRBJ2-7, reads GAGVSQSPSNKVTEKGKDVELRCDPISGHTALYWYRQSLGQGLEFLIYFQGNSAPDKSGLPSDRFSAERTGGSVSTLTIQRTQQEDSAVYLCASSPSGISYEQYFGPGTRLTVT.

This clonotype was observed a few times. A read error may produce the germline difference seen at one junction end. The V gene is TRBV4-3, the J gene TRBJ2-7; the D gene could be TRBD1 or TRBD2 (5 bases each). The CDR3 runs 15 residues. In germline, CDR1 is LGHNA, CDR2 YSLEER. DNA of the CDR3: TGCGCCAGCAGCCAAGAGGGACGGGCCTCCGACGAGCAGTACTTC. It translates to CASSQEGRASDEQYF.

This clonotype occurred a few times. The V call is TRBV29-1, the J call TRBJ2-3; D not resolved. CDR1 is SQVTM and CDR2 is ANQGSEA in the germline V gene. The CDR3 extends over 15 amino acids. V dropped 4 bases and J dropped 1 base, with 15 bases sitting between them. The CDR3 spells CSVGPTRQGTDTQYF. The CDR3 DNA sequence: TGCAGCGTTGGTCCGACCCGGCAGGGCACAGATACGCAGTATTTT.

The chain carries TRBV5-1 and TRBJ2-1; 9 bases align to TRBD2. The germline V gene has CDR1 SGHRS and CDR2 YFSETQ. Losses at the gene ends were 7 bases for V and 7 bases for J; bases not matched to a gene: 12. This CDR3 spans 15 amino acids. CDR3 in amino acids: CASRAGGGRSNEQFF. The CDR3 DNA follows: TGCGCCAGCCGCGCGGGGGGGGGGCGTTCAAATGAGCAGTTCTTC.

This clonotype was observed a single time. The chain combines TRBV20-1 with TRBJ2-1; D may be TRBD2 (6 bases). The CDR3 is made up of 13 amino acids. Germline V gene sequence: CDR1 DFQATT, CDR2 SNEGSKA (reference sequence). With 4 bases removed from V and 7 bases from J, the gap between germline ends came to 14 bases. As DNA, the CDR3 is TGCAGTGCTATCGACTACGGGAGTAATGAGCAGTTCTTC. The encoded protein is CSAIDYGSNEQFF.

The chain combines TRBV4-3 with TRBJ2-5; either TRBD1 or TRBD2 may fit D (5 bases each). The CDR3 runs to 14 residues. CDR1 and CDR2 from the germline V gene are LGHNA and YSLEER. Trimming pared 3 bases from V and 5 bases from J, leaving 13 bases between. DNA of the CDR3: TGCGCCAGCAGCCATTTTCGCAGGGAGGAGACCCAGTACTTC. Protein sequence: CASSHFRREETQYF.

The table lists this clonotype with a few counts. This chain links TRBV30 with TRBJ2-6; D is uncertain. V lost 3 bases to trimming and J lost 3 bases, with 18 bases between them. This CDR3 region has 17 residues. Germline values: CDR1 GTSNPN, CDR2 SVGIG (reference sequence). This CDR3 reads CAWRRGRVGRGANVLTF. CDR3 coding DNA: TGTGCCTGGAGGCGAGGAAGGGTAGGACGTGGGGCCAACGTCCTGACTTTC.

CDR3 protein: CARSGGAWSEQFF. The CDR3, as DNA: TGTGCCCGCTCGGGGGGAGCCTGGTCGGAGCAGTTCTTC. The chain recombines TRBV30 with TRBJ2-1, with TRBD2 identical over 7 bases. The germline gives CDR1 GTSNPN, CDR2 SVGIG (reference sequence). This CDR3 has 13 residues. V trimming: 8 bases; J trimming: 10 bases; junction bases outside the gene matches: 14.